This TCR beta chain was sequenced for a study of T-cell memory formation after mild COVID-19. Study observations and caveats: Whether second-wave clones peaking at day 37 were SARS-CoV-2 specific went unconfirmed.

MiXCR was run by TCRdb on the 5' RACE reads, yielding one entry per CDR3 protein. The repertoire holds more than 110,000 distinct CDR3 sequences, with 14% to 15% as singletons. Concerning this clonotype: The antigen is not known.

Germline CDR1 is SGHTS and CDR2 is YDEGEE. The J segment lost 11 bases and the V segment lost 4 bases, leaving 13 bases of the junction unmatched. The CDR3 is 16 amino acids. The receptor was derived from an adult woman who had mild COVID-19 (a few samples of this study predate the infection). Cell type and time point are not known. Sample: PBMCs or a T cell subset sorted from them (not recorded which). The rearrangement joins TRBV5-8 to TRBJ2-1; 12 nucleotides line up with TRBD1. The CDR3 coding sequence is TGTGCCAGCAGCCCTAGAACGGGACAGGGGGCAGGCAAGCAGTTCTTC. Amino acid sequence: CASSPRTGQGAGKQFF. Based on the CDR3 plus reference TRBV5-8 and TRBJ2-1, the full variable domain is EAGVTQSPTHLIKTRGQQATLRCSPISGHTSVYWYQQALGLGLQFLLWYDEGEERNRGNFPPRFSGRQFPNYSSELNVNALELEDSALYLCASSPRTGQGAGKQFFGPGTRLTVL.